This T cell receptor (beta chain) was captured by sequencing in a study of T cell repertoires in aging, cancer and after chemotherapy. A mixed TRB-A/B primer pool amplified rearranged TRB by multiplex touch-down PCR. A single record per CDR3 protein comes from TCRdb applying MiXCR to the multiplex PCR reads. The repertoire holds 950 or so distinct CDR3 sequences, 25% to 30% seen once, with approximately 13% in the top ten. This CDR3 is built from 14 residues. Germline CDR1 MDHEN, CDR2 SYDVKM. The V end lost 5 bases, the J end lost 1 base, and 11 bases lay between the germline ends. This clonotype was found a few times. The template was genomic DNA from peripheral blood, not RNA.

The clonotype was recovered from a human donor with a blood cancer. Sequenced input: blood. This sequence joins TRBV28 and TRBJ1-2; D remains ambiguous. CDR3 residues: CASSVLVNNYGYTF. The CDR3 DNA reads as TGTGCCAGCAGTGTTCTGGTGAATAACTATGGCTACACCTTC.